This T cell receptor beta chain was retrieved from a study of early T cells in non-severe SARS-CoV-2 infection. Across the study: The study sequenced bulk RNA from unsorted whole blood, with chains unpaired.

This clonotype was observed at least ten times. Germline CDR1 and CDR2: SGHTA and FQGTGA. The CDR3 runs to 13 residues. V was trimmed by 0 bases and J by 1 base, leaving 3 bases between them. As part of library construction, unique molecular identifiers were attached to individual cDNA molecules. TCRdb redid the calling of the 5' RACE reads with MiXCR, one entry per CDR3 protein. The sample has about 69,000 distinct CDR3 sequences; 4% to 6% are singletons. This sequence originates from an adult who was a healthcare worker with PCR-confirmed SARS-CoV-2 infection or an uninfected control (not recorded which). The donor label of this sample is uncertain. The rearrangement uses TRBV7-3 and TRBJ1-1; no clear D. The sample was whole blood, taken at baseline. The CDR3 sequence is CASSLTGNTEAFF. CDR3 nucleotides: TGTGCCAGCAGCTTAACGGGGAACACTGAAGCTTTCTTT.